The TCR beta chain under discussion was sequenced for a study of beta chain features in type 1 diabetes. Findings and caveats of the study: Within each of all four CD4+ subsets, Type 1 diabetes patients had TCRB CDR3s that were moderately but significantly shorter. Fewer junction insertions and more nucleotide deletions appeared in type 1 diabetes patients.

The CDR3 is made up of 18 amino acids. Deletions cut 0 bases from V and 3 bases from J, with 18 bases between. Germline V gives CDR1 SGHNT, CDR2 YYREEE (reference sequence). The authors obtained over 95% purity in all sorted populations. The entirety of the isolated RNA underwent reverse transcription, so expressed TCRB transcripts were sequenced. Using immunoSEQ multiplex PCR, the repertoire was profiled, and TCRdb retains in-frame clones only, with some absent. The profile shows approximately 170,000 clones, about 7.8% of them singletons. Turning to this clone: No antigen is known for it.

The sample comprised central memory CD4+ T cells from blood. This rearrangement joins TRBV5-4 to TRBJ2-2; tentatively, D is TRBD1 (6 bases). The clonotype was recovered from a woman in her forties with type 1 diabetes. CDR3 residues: CASSLGTGKGEYTGELFF. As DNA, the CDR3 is TGTGCCAGCAGCTTGGGAACAGGGAAGGGTGAATACACCGGGGAGCTGTTTTTT.